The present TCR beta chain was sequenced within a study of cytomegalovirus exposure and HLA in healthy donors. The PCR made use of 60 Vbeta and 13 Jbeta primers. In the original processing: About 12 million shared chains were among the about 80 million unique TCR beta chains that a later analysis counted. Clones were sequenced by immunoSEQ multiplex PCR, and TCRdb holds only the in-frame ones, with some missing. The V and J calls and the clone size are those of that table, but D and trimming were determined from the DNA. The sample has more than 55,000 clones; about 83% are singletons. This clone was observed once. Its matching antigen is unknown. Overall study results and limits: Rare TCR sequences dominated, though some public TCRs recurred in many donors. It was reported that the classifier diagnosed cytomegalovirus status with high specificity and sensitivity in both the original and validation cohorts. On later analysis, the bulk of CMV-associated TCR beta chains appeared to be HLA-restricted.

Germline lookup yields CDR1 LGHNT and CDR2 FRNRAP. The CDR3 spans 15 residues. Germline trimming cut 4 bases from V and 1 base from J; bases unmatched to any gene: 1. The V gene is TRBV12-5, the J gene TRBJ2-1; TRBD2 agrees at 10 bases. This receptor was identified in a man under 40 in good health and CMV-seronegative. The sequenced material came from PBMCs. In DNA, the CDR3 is TGTGCTAGTGGTTGGACTAGCGGTTCCTACAATGAGCAGTTCTTC. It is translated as CASGWTSGSYNEQFF.